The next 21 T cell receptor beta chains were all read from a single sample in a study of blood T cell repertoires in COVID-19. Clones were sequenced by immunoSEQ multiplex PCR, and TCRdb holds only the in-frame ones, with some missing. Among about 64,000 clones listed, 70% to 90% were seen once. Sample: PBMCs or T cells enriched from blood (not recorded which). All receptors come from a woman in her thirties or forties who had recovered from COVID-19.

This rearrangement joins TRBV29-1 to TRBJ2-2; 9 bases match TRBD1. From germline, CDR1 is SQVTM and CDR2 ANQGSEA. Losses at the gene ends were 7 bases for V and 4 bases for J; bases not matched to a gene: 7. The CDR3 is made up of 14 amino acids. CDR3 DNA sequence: TGCAGCGGGGGACAGGGAACATCCACCGGGGAGCTGTTTTTT. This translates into CSGGQGTSTGELFF.

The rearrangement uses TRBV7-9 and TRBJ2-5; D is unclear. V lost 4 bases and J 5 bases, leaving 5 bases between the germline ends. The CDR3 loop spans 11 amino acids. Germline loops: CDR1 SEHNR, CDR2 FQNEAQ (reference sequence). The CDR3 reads CASSYAETQYF. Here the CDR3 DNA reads TGTGCCAGCAGCTATGCGGAGACCCAGTACTTC.

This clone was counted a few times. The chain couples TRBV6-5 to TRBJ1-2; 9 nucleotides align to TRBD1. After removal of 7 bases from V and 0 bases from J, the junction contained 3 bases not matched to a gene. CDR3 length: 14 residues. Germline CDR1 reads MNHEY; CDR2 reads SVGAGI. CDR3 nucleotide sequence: TGTGCCAGCACCAGGGACAGGGCTAACTATGGCTACACCTTC. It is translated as CASTRDRANYGYTF.

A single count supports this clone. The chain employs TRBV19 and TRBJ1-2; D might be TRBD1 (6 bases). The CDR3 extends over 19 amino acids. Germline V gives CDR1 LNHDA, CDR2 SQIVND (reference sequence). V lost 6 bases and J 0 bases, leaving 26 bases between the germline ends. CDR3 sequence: CASRSRLAGGKTPNYGYTF. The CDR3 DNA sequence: TGTGCCAGTAGAAGCCGACTAGCGGGGGGCAAGACCCCTAACTATGGCTACACCTTC.

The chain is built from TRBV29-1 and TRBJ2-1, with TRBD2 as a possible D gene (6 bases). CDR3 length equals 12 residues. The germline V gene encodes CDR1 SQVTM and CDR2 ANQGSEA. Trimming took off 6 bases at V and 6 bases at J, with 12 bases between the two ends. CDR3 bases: TGCAGCGTAGGACCCGGGGGCAATGAGCAGTTCTTC. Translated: CSVGPGGNEQFF.

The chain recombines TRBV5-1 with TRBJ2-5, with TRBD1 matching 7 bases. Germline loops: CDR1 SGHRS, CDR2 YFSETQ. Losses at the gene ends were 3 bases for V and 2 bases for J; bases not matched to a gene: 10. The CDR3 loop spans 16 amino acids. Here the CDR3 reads CASSSAGTVIQETQYF. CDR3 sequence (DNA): TGCGCCAGCAGCTCTGCCGGGACAGTAATACAAGAGACCCAGTACTTC.

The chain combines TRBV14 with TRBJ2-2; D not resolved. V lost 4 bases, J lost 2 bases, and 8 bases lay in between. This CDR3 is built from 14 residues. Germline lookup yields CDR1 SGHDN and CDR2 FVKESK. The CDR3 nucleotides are TGTGCCAGCAGCCCACAGACCAACACCGGGGAGCTGTTTTTT. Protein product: CASSPQTNTGELFF.

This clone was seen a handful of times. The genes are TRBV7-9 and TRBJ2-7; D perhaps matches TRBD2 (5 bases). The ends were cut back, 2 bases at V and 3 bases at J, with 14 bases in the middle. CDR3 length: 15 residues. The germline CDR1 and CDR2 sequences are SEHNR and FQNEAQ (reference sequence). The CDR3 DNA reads TGTGCCAGCAGCTTATCGGGGTCTCTGAGCTACGAGCAGTACTTC. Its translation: CASSLSGSLSYEQYF.

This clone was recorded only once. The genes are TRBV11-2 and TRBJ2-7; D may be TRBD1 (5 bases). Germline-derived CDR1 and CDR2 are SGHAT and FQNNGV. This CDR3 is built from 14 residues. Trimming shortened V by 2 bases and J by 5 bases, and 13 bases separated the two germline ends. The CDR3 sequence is CASSLIQGGHEQYF. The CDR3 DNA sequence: TGTGCCAGCAGCTTAATCCAGGGCGGACACGAGCAGTACTTC.

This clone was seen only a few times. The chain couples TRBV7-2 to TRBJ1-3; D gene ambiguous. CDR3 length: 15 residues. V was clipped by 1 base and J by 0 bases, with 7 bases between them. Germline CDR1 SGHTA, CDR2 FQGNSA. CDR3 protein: CASSLVGLSGNTIYF. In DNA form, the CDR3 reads TGTGCCAGCAGCTTAGTGGGCCTCTCTGGAAACACCATATATTTT. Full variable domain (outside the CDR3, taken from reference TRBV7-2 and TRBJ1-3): GAGVSQSPSNKVTEKGKDVELRCDPISGHTALYWYRQSLGQGLEFLIYFQGNSAPDKSGLPSDRFSAERTGGSVSTLTIQRTQQEDSAVYLCASSLVGLSGNTIYFGEGSWLTVV.

The CDR3 loop reads CASSSRQGGNTEAFF. CDR3 bases: TGTGCCAGCAGTTCTAGACAGGGGGGGAACACTGAAGCTTTCTTT. The genes are TRBV27 and TRBJ1-1, with 9 positions matching TRBD1. Germline V gene sequence: CDR1 MNHEY, CDR2 SMNVEV (reference sequence). CDR3 length equals 15 residues. Losses at the gene ends were 4 bases for V and 1 base for J; bases not matched to a gene: 4.

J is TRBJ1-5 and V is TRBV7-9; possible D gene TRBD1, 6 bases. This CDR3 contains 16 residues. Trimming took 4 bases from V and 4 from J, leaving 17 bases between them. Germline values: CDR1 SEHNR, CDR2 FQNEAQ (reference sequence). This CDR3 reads CASSSDRNYGNQPQHF. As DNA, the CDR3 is TGTGCCAGCAGCTCGGACAGAAATTATGGAAATCAGCCCCAGCATTTT.

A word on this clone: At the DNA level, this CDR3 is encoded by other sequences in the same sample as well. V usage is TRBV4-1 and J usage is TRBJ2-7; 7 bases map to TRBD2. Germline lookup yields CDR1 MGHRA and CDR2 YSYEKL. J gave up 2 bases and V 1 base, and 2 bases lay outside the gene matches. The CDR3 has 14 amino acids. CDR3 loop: CASSQGGGAYEQYF. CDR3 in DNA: TGCGCCAGCAGCCAAGGGGGAGGGGCCTACGAGCAGTACTTC.

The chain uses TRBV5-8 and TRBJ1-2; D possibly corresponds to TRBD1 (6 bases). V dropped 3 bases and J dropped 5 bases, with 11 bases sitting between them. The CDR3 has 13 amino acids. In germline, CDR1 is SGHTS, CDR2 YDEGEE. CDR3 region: CASSWPGQYGYTF. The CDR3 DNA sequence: TGTGCCAGCAGCTGGCCGGGACAATATGGCTACACCTTC.

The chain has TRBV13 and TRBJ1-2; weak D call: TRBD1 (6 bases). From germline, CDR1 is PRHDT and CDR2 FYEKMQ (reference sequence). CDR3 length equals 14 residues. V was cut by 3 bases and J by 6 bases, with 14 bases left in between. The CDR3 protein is CASSLAGGSNGYTF. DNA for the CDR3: TGTGCCAGCAGCTTGGCGGGGGGCTCGAATGGCTACACCTTC.

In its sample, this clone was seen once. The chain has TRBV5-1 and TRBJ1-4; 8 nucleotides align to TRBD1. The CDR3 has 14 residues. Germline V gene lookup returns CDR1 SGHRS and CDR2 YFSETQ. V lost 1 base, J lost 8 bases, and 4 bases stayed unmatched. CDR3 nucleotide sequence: TGCGCCAGCAGCTTGACAGGGGGGAAAGAAAAACTGTTTTTT. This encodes CASSLTGGKEKLFF.

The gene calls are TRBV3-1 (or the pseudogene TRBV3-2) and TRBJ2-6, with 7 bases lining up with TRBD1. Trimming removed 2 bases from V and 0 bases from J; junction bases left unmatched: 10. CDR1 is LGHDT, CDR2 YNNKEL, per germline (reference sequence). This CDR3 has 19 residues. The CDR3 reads CASSQRVGGGYSGANVLTF. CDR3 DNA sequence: TGTGCCAGCAGCCAAAGGGTAGGGGGCGGGTACTCTGGGGCCAACGTCCTGACTTTC.

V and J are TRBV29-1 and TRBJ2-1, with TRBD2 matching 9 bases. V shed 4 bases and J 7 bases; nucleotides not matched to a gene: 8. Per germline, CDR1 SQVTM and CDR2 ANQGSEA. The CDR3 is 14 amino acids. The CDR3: CSVAPSGVWNEQFF. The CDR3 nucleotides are TGCAGCGTTGCCCCTAGCGGGGTCTGGAATGAGCAGTTCTTC.

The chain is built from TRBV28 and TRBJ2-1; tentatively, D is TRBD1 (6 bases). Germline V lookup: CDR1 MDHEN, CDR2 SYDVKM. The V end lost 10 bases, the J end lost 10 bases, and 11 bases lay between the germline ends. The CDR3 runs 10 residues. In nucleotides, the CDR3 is TGTGCCAACCAAGGGACAGAGCAGTTCTTC. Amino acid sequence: CANQGTEQFF. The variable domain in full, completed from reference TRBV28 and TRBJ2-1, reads DVKVTQSSRYLVKRTGEKVFLECVQDMDHENMFWYRQDPGLGLRLIYFSYDVKMKEKGDIPEGYSVSREKKERFSLILESASTNQTSMYLCANQGTEQFFGPGTRLTVL.

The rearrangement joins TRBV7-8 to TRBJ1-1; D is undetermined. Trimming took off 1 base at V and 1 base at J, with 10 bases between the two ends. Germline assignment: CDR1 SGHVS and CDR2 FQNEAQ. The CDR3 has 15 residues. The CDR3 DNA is TGTGCCAGCAGCTTAGGTTTGAGGCAGAACACTGAAGCTTTCTTT. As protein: CASSLGLRQNTEAFF.

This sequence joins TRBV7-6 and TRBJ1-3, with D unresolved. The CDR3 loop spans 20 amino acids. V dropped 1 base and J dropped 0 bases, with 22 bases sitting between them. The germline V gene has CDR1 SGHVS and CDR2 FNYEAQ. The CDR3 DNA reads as TGTGCCAGCAGCTTAGACGTTGTACAGTTAAAACTTTACTCTGGAAACACCATATATTTT. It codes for CASSLDVVQLKLYSGNTIYF.